This passage covers 7 T cell receptor beta chains from one sample sequenced in a study of T cells in tuberculosis. Assay: immunoSEQ multiplex PCR; the TCRdb copy retains only in-frame clones and omits some. The table has 25,000 to 35,000 clones, 92% seen once. This sample's time point: new active TB diagnosis, blood taken before or within 7 days of starting treatment. Sequenced material: PBMCs, taken at tuberculosis diagnosis. The receptor set was obtained from an adult with tuberculosis.

The V gene is TRBV19, the J gene TRBJ1-4; D is undetermined. Looked up from germline, CDR1 is LNHDA and CDR2 is SQIVND (reference sequence). Deletions cut 0 bases from V and 7 bases from J, with 12 bases between. There are 15 residues in the CDR3. The CDR3 bases are TGTGCCAGTAGTATAGATTCGGGGTTTGGTGAAAAACTGTTTTTT. This encodes CASSIDSGFGEKLFF. The full variable domain, in which reference TRBV19 and TRBJ1-4 provide the parts outside the CDR3, is DGGITQSPKYLFRKEGQNVTLSCEQNLNHDAMYWYRQDPGQGLRLIYYSQIVNDFQKGDIAEGYSVSREKKESFPLTVTSAQKNPTAFYLCASSIDSGFGEKLFFGSGTQLSVL.

The V and J genes are TRBV5-4 and TRBJ2-3; the match to TRBD2 covers 12 bases. V lost 0 bases, J lost 2 bases, and 4 bases stayed unmatched. The CDR3 length is 17 residues. Germline lookup yields CDR1 SGHNT and CDR2 YYREEE (reference sequence). CDR3 nucleotides: TGTGCCAGCAGCTTGGGAGGACTAGCGGGATACACAGATACGCAGTATTTT. This sequence encodes CASSLGGLAGYTDTQYF. Together with reference TRBV5-4 and TRBJ2-3, the CDR3 gives the full variable domain: ETGVTQSPTHLIKTRGQQVTLRCSSQSGHNTVSWYQQALGQGPQFIFQYYREEENGRGNFPPRFSGLQFPNYSSELNVNALELDDSALYLCASSLGGLAGYTDTQYFGPGTRLTVL.

This chain joins TRBV5-1 and TRBJ2-7, with 11 nucleotides matching TRBD2. V shed 4 bases and J 7 bases; nucleotides not matched to a gene: 10. The CDR3 extends over 15 amino acids. CDR1 and CDR2 (germline): SGHRS, YFSETQ. CDR3 region: CASSGGTSGGWEQYF. In DNA form, the CDR3 reads TGCGCCAGCAGCGGCGGGACTAGCGGTGGGTGGGAGCAGTACTTC.

This chain connects TRBV2 to TRBJ2-2; 7 bases map to TRBD2. Germline V gene data show CDR1 as SNHLY and CDR2 as FYNNEI. The CDR3 totals 14 residues. Trimming removed 8 bases from V and 1 base from J; junction bases left unmatched: 4. The CDR3 DNA sequence: TGTGCCAGCCGGGGGGAGATGAACACCGGGGAGCTGTTTTTT. It is translated as CASRGEMNTGELFF.

CDR3 sequence (DNA): TGTGCCAGCAGCACACCGCAGGGGGGCGCGAATCAGCCCCAGCATTTT. Its protein is CASSTPQGGANQPQHF. The chain links TRBV7-9 to TRBJ1-5; TRBD1 aligns across 7 bases. Trimming at V came to 5 bases and at J to 4 bases, leaving 11 bases not matched to a gene. The germline gives CDR1 SEHNR, CDR2 FQNEAQ (reference sequence). The CDR3 totals 16 residues.

The chain links TRBV19 to TRBJ1-5, with 7 positions matching TRBD1. The CDR3 extends over 13 amino acids. Trimming removed 5 bases from V and 7 bases from J; junction bases left unmatched: 5. Germline CDR1 is LNHDA and CDR2 is SQIVND (reference sequence). The CDR3 DNA reads as TGTGCCAGTAGTTCAAGACAGGGCCAGCCCCAGCATTTT. Its protein is CASSSRQGQPQHF.

CDR3 sequence reads: CASSQEERGSGYEQYF. DNA of the CDR3: TGCGCCAGCAGCCAAGAAGAAAGGGGTAGCGGCTACGAGCAGTACTTC. This chain uses TRBV4-1 with TRBJ2-7, with a weak D call TRBD2 (6 bases). Trimming took off 0 bases at V and 3 bases at J, with 15 bases between the two ends. The CDR3 has 16 amino acids. The germline gives CDR1 MGHRA, CDR2 YSYEKL.